This entry lists 18 T cell receptor beta chains sequenced from one sample in a study of lymphopenia after photon versus proton radiotherapy. Assay: immunoSEQ multiplex PCR; the TCRdb copy retains only in-frame clones and omits some. The sample lists 35,000 to 45,000 clones; roughly 84% were seen once. The sequenced sample was peripheral blood, obtained from a patient treated with photon-based radiotherapy. Receptors were obtained from a man aged 50 to 60 with gastric cancer.

The rearrangement uses TRBV5-5 and TRBJ2-7; either TRBD1 or TRBD2 may supply D (5 bases each). The CDR3 contains 15 residues. The ends were cut back, 2 bases at V and 0 bases at J, with 12 bases in the middle. The germline gives CDR1 SGHKS, CDR2 YYEKEE (reference sequence). The CDR3 bases are TGTGCCAGCAGCTTTAGCGTTGGGGCCTCCTACGAGCAGTACTTC. The encoded protein is CASSFSVGASYEQYF.

This clone showed up just once. The chain links TRBV5-1 to TRBJ2-1; possible D gene TRBD2, 5 bases. CDR3 length equals 15 residues. Germline lookup yields CDR1 SGHRS and CDR2 YFSETQ. The V and J ends lost 4 bases and 0 bases respectively, with 11 bases between them. The CDR3 coding sequence is TGCGCCAGCAGCGAAAGCGGAGGCTCCTACAATGAGCAGTTCTTC. It yields the protein CASSESGGSYNEQFF. The full variable domain, in which reference TRBV5-1 and TRBJ2-1 provide the parts outside the CDR3, is KAGVTQTPRYLIKTRGQQVTLSCSPISGHRSVSWYQQTPGQGLQFLFEYFSETQRNKGNFPGRFSGRQFSNSRSEMNVSTLELGDSALYLCASSESGGSYNEQFFGPGTRLTVL.

V and J are TRBV9 and TRBJ2-7; TRBD1 matches 11 bases. The CDR3 has 15 residues. Germline CDR1 SGDLS, CDR2 YYNGEE. With 3 bases clipped from V and 3 bases from J, the junction kept 5 bases outside the gene matches. Here the CDR3 reads CASSAGTGGRYEQYF. In nucleotides, the CDR3 is TGTGCCAGCAGCGCGGGGACAGGGGGTCGCTACGAGCAGTACTTC.

The chain joins TRBV4-1 to TRBJ1-1; D gene uncertain. This CDR3 region has 17 residues. V was clipped by 1 base and J by 11 bases, with 26 bases between them. From germline, CDR1 is MGHRA and CDR2 YSYEKL. This chain's CDR3 is CASSQVLAGRRHVGAFF. Here the CDR3 DNA reads TGCGCCAGCAGCCAAGTATTGGCAGGCCGACGTCACGTGGGGGCTTTCTTT.

V and J are TRBV19 and TRBJ2-1; 10 positions agree with TRBD2. The V segment lost 6 bases and the J segment 6 bases; nucleotides outside the gene matches: 8. Germline V gives CDR1 LNHDA, CDR2 SQIVND (reference sequence). This CDR3 has 15 residues. This CDR3 is CASRLAGGPFNEQFF. The CDR3 DNA reads TGTGCCAGTAGATTAGCGGGAGGCCCTTTCAATGAGCAGTTCTTC.

The chain uses TRBV7-6 and TRBJ2-7; D might be TRBD1 (6 bases). Germline CDR1 SGHVS, CDR2 FNYEAQ. Between the trimmed V and J ends, which lost 1 base and 3 bases, there was a span of 16 bases. The CDR3 contains 16 residues. The CDR3 region is CASSLEAAQGIYEQYF. The CDR3, as DNA: TGTGCCAGCAGCTTAGAGGCCGCCCAGGGGATCTACGAGCAGTACTTC.

This clone was counted only a few times. This chain links TRBV18 with TRBJ2-7, with 8 bases identical to TRBD2. Germline CDR1 and CDR2: KGHSH and LQKENI. V lost 1 base, J lost 6 bases, and 8 bases stayed unmatched. The CDR3 is 15 residues long. CDR3 residues: CASSPRRSGSGEQYF. The CDR3 DNA reads as TGTGCCAGCTCACCACGGAGGAGCGGGAGCGGCGAGCAGTACTTC.

There are a few counts of this clone. The rearrangement uses TRBV7-6 and TRBJ2-7; TRBD2 agrees at 7 bases. The CDR3 consists of 14 residues. V lost 1 base, J lost 4 bases, and 4 bases stayed unmatched. Germline V CDR1 and CDR2: SGHVS, FNYEAQ. CDR3 residues: CASSLGGSGYEQYF. CDR3 nucleotide sequence: TGTGCCAGCAGCTTAGGCGGGAGCGGGTACGAGCAGTACTTC.

A remark on this clone: A read error may produce the germline difference seen at one junction end. The V call is TRBV5-5, the J call TRBJ2-7, with 9 bases that match TRBD1. Germline CDR1 is SGHKS and CDR2 is YYEKEE (reference sequence). The CDR3 loop spans 13 amino acids. The CDR3 reads CASSLAAAQGANF. The DNA for the CDR3 is TGTGCCAGCAGCTTGGCCGCGGCACAGGGGGCGAACTTC.

This clone has just a few counts. This chain uses TRBV2 with TRBJ2-1; 9 bases are shared with TRBD1. CDR1 is SNHLY, CDR2 FYNNEI, per germline. With V trimmed by 5 bases and J by 0 bases, 23 bases remained unmatched. This CDR3 is 22 amino acids long. The CDR3 protein is CASSYSGTGLPKWGSSYNEQFF. CDR3 nucleotide sequence: TGTGCCAGCAGTTACTCCGGGACAGGGCTACCGAAATGGGGGAGCTCCTACAATGAGCAGTTCTTC.

J is TRBJ2-4 and V is TRBV19; tentatively, D is TRBD2 (7 bases). The V and J ends lost 6 bases and 8 bases respectively, with 20 bases between them. The CDR3 has 15 residues. The V gene's germline CDR1 is LNHDA and CDR2 SQIVND (reference sequence). The CDR3 region is CASSPRAGEGDIQYF. As DNA, the CDR3 is TGTGCCAGTAGCCCCCGCGCCGGGGAGGGGGACATTCAGTACTTC.

This sequence joins TRBV7-9 and TRBJ2-5, with TRBD1 matching over 8 bases. The CDR3 consists of 14 residues. Looked up from germline, CDR1 is SEHNR and CDR2 is FQNEAQ (reference sequence). V was pared by 5 bases and J by 5 bases, with 7 bases of the junction left unmatched. CDR3 region: CASSVTGEKETQYF. CDR3 coding DNA: TGTGCCAGCAGCGTGACAGGGGAGAAGGAGACCCAGTACTTC.

V usage is TRBV10-3 and J usage is TRBJ2-7, with 9 bases lining up with TRBD1. The CDR3 runs to 15 residues. Trimming at V came to 6 bases and at J to 2 bases, leaving 8 bases not matched to a gene. CDR1 and CDR2 from the germline V gene are ENHRY and SYGVKD. The CDR3 sequence: CAISEPQGATYEQYF. The CDR3 region has the DNA TGTGCCATCAGCGAACCACAGGGGGCCACCTACGAGCAGTACTTC.

This clone came up once. The chain combines TRBV7-6 with TRBJ1-1; D might be TRBD1 (5 bases). The CDR3 contains 13 residues. V was pared by 2 bases and J by 4 bases, with 8 bases between. Germline values: CDR1 SGHVS, CDR2 FNYEAQ. The CDR3 protein is CASSLRQGTEAFF. CDR3 coding DNA: TGTGCCAGCAGCTTAAGGCAGGGCACTGAAGCTTTCTTT.

The V and J genes are TRBV9 and TRBJ2-1; TRBD2 aligns across 8 bases. In germline, CDR1 is SGDLS, CDR2 YYNGEE. Unmatched junction bases numbered 5, after V lost 3 bases and J lost 0 bases. CDR3 size: 16 residues. In nucleotides, the CDR3 is TGTGCCAGCAGCGGCTTAGCGGGGAGCTCCTACAATGAGCAGTTCTTC. This translates into CASSGLAGSSYNEQFF. Supplemented by reference TRBV9 and TRBJ2-1, the full variable domain reads DSGVTQTPKHLITATGQRVTLRCSPRSGDLSVYWYQQSLDQGLQFLIQYYNGEERAKGNILERFSAQQFPDLHSELNLSSLELGDSALYFCASSGLAGSSYNEQFFGPGTRLTVL.

This clone was found once. Here the CDR3 reads CASSLMPDGNSNQPQHF. The CDR3 nucleotides are TGTGCCAGCAGCCTTATGCCGGACGGTAATAGCAATCAGCCCCAGCATTTT. The J gene is TRBJ1-5, the V gene TRBV4-2; D is undetermined. The length of the CDR3 is 17 residues. V was cut by 4 bases and J by 0 bases, with 16 bases left in between. Germline V lookup: CDR1 LGHNA, CDR2 YNFKEQ.

This chain connects TRBV10-3 to TRBJ2-7; 10 nucleotides agree with TRBD1. The CDR3 totals 14 residues. Germline trimming cut 4 bases from V and 4 bases from J; bases unmatched to any gene: 4. The germline CDR1 and CDR2 sequences are ENHRY and SYGVKD. CDR3 DNA: TGTGCCATCAGTGCGGGACAGGGGAGTTACGAGCAGTACTTC. This encodes CAISAGQGSYEQYF.

This chain links TRBV7-9 with TRBJ2-7; 13 bases map to TRBD2. CDR1 and CDR2 from the germline V gene are SEHNR and FQNEAQ (reference sequence). The CDR3 is 16 amino acids. The V gene end was trimmed by 5 bases and the J gene end by 2 bases; junction bases not matched to a gene: 6. CDR3 residues: CASSHITSGRAYEQYF. The CDR3 coding sequence is TGTGCCAGCAGCCACATCACTAGCGGGAGGGCCTACGAGCAGTACTTC.